The clone carrying this T cell receptor (beta chain) was recorded only once. CDR1 and CDR2 from the germline V gene are SGHNT and YYREEE (reference sequence). V was shortened by 0 bases and J by 2 bases, with 12 bases between the two germline ends. The CDR3 contains 15 residues. The data stem from a study of blood T cell repertoires in COVID-19. The repertoire was sequenced with immunoSEQ multiplex PCR; TCRdb's copy has only in-frame clones and lacks some. The sample has approximately 290,000 clones, approximately 93% seen once. The chain uses TRBV5-4 and TRBJ2-7; D possibly corresponds to TRBD1 (6 bases). The TCR originated in a woman in her 30s with COVID-19, enrolled during active disease. Sequenced: peripheral blood. The CDR3 is CASSLDRGTAYEQYF. CDR3 nucleotides: TGTGCCAGCAGCTTGGATAGGGGGACCGCCTACGAGCAGTACTTC. Full variable domain (missing parts from reference TRBV5-4 and TRBJ2-7): ETGVTQSPTHLIKTRGQQVTLRCSSQSGHNTVSWYQQALGQGPQFIFQYYREEENGRGNFPPRFSGLQFPNYSSELNVNALELDDSALYLCASSLDRGTAYEQYFGPGTRLTVT.